Ten or more counts support the clone carrying this TCR beta chain. Its target is not known. CDR3 length equals 14 residues. Germline loops: CDR1 MNHNS, CDR2 SASEGT. Trimming took off 1 base at V and 0 bases at J, with 5 bases between the two ends. This sample is part of a study of T cell repertoires in cytomegalovirus infection. Study as a whole: Public TCR beta signatures provided an indication of both CMV infection and a matching HLA type.

Overall study results and limits: Clonotypes of TCR beta that were HLA-C-restricted and CMV-specific dominated the ex vivo response. Summed frequency of public TCR beta families distinguished CMV carriers with the relevant HLA.

TCRdb re-analysed the reads in MiXCR, keeping a single row per CDR3 protein. The sample comprises about 360,000 distinct CDR3 sequences, less than 20% of which are singletons, and roughly 8.7% rests with the top ten. This clonotype was sampled from a human donor in good health (CMV status not recorded). Some clones in this sample may be carry-over from other donors' samples. The sequenced sample consisted of PBMCs. The chain joins TRBV6-1 to TRBJ2-3; D is possibly TRBD1 (5 bases). The CDR3 region has the DNA TGTGCCAGCAGTGAAGACAGGAGCACAGATACGCAGTATTTT. Its translation is CASSEDRSTDTQYF.